This T cell receptor beta chain was retrieved from a study of human T cells and chemical hapten exposure. TCRdb itself ran the RACE reads through MiXCR, one entry per CDR3 protein. The sample gives about 76,000 distinct CDR3 sequences, approximately 13% of which show up once; around 5.8% is in the top ten. Time point specified: patch test 3, about 24 weeks after DPC sensitization. Treatment defined: therapeutic diphenylcyclopropenone sensitization with weekly scalp DPC. Blood sampling preceded each patch test application. V was pared by 8 bases and J by 6 bases, with 9 bases of the junction left unmatched. The CDR3 is made up of 13 amino acids. CDR1 is SGHTA, CDR2 FQGNSA, per germline. This clonotype occurred many times.

This sequence was found in a woman aged 50 to 60 with alopecia areata. Some clones in this sample may be carry-over from other donors' samples. Sequencing used whole blood, obtained in connection with sensitization to the hapten diphenylcyclopropenone (DPC). The chain recombines TRBV7-2 with TRBJ2-7; 8 bases agree with TRBD1. CDR3: CASGPWTGREQYF. The CDR3 DNA is TGTGCCAGCGGCCCCTGGACAGGGCGCGAGCAGTACTTC.